One sample yielded the 28 T cell receptor beta chains listed below, sequenced in a study of shared clonotypes between healthy human individuals. Produced via immunoSEQ multiplex PCR; TCRdb's table is partial and in-frame only. The data contain fewer than 3 million clones, 85% to 95% of them seen just once; the ten biggest clones take up 0.37%. The source material was naive CD4+ T cells from PBMCs. Subset here: CD45RA+ positively selected. The source is a man aged 18 to 30 in good health. Some clones in this sample may be carry-over from other donors' samples.

This chain joins TRBV28 and TRBJ1-2, with 10 bases lining up with TRBD1. CDR1 is MDHEN, CDR2 SYDVKM, per germline. The CDR3 contains 15 residues. V shed 5 bases and J 7 bases; nucleotides not matched to a gene: 10. As DNA, the CDR3 is TGTGCCAGCAGTCAGCAGGACAGGGGGATAAGTGGCTACACCTTC. Protein product: CASSQQDRGISGYTF.

Worth noting for this clone: Within the sample, other DNA sequences also encode this same CDR3. The CDR3 bases are TGTGCCTGGAGTAGGGGACAGGGCTACGAGCAGTACTTC. This encodes CAWSRGQGYEQYF. V is TRBV30 and J is TRBJ2-7; 9 bases line up with TRBD1. The J segment lost 3 bases and the V segment lost 2 bases, leaving 2 bases of the junction unmatched. This CDR3 is 13 amino acids long. Germline CDR1 is GTSNPN and CDR2 is SVGIG (reference sequence).

This clone was seen once. The chain has TRBV29-1 and TRBJ1-4; TRBD1 matches 10 bases. CDR1 is SQVTM, CDR2 ANQGSEA, per germline. With V trimmed by 6 bases and J by 7 bases, 17 bases remained unmatched. The CDR3 has 17 amino acids. CDR3 protein: CSVRRDRGFKEGEKLFF. Here the CDR3 DNA reads TGCAGCGTACGCCGGGACAGGGGATTTAAGGAAGGTGAAAAACTGTTTTTT.

This clone was detected once. The chain carries TRBV4-1 and TRBJ2-5; TRBD1 matches at 10 bases. Unmatched junction bases numbered 16, after V lost 0 bases and J lost 6 bases. Germline V lookup: CDR1 MGHRA, CDR2 YSYEKL. CDR3 length equals 19 residues. The CDR3: CASSQDSPHLTGGAKTQYF. The CDR3 bases are TGCGCCAGCAGCCAAGATTCTCCCCACTTGACAGGGGGCGCGAAGACCCAGTACTTC.

This rearrangement joins TRBV4-1 to TRBJ2-4, with 9 bases that match TRBD1. J lost 0 bases, V lost 1 base, and 4 bases had no gene match. CDR3 size: 17 residues. Germline values: CDR1 MGHRA, CDR2 YSYEKL. CDR3 sequence: CASSQGTGDLAKNIQYF. The CDR3 DNA reads as TGCGCCAGCAGCCAAGGGACAGGGGATCTAGCCAAAAACATTCAGTACTTC.

This chain uses TRBV28 with TRBJ1-3; tentatively, D is TRBD1 (5 bases). V was cut by 6 bases and J by 0 bases, with 15 bases left in between. This CDR3 has 16 residues. Looked up from germline, CDR1 is MDHEN and CDR2 is SYDVKM. CDR3 bases: TGTGCCAGCAGCCCAGGGAATCCCGTCTCTGGAAACACCATATATTTT. Protein: CASSPGNPVSGNTIYF.

The chain uses TRBV9 and TRBJ1-2; no clear D gene. The germline CDR1 and CDR2 sequences are SGDLS and YYNGEE. This CDR3 has 13 residues. V was cut by 2 bases and J by 1 base, with 6 bases left in between. The CDR3 loop reads CASSVSLNYGYTF. In DNA form, the CDR3 reads TGTGCCAGCAGCGTTTCCCTTAACTATGGCTACACCTTC.

The chain joins TRBV5-1 to TRBJ2-5; D possibly uses TRBD1 or TRBD2 (5 bases each). Trimming left V 7 bases short and J 5 bases short, with 24 bases between. This CDR3 has 16 residues. The germline gives CDR1 SGHRS, CDR2 YFSETQ. DNA for the CDR3: TGCGCCAGCTCCGCTACGGGACCCTCGAGGAGGGAGACCCAGTACTTC. Residues: CASSATGPSRRETQYF.

This clone was seen only once. The chain joins TRBV5-1 to TRBJ2-7; D possibly corresponds to TRBD1 (6 bases). The CDR3 is 15 amino acids. Trimming cost V 6 bases and J 0 bases, with 16 bases left between them. Per the germline V gene, CDR1 is SGHRS and CDR2 is YFSETQ. The CDR3 loop reads CASTHGQSVSYEQYF. For the CDR3, the DNA is TGCGCCAGCACCCATGGACAGTCGGTCTCCTACGAGCAGTACTTC.

This clone was observed a single time. V gene TRBV29-1 combines with J gene TRBJ1-2; no definite D call. CDR3 length: 11 residues. Trimming stripped 4 bases from V and 4 bases from J, with 7 bases between. The germline V gene encodes CDR1 SQVTM and CDR2 ANQGSEA. The DNA of the CDR3 is TGCAGCGTTGCCATCAGCTATGGCTACACCTTC. This gives the protein CSVAISYGYTF.

In this sample, this clone turned up once. The chain is built from TRBV30 and TRBJ2-5, with TRBD2 matching over 7 bases. This CDR3 spans 16 amino acids. Trimming removed 7 bases from V and 1 base from J; junction bases left unmatched: 15. The V gene's germline CDR1 is GTSNPN and CDR2 SVGIG (reference sequence). The CDR3 region is CASGASGLQFQETQYF. The CDR3 DNA follows: TGTGCCTCTGGGGCTAGCGGTCTCCAATTCCAAGAGACCCAGTACTTC.

This clone has just a few counts. The chain combines TRBV2 with TRBJ2-7; D not certain. The CDR3 length is 13 residues. Trimming removed 4 bases from V and 7 bases from J, with 14 bases in between. Germline loops: CDR1 SNHLY, CDR2 FYNNEI. CDR3 nucleotide sequence: TGTGCCAGCAGTGGCGAGTCAGCACGGGAGCAGTACTTC. Its translation is CASSGESAREQYF.

The chain is built from TRBV4-2 and TRBJ2-1; 11 bases line up with TRBD2. Germline loops: CDR1 LGHNA, CDR2 YNFKEQ. Trimming at V came to 4 bases and at J to 5 bases, leaving 7 bases not matched to a gene. This CDR3 comprises 16 residues. In DNA form, the CDR3 reads TGTGCCAGCAGCCCTAGCGGACTAGCGGGTAACAATGAGCAGTTCTTC. It specifies CASSPSGLAGNNEQFF.

As regards this clone: Other DNA sequences in this specimen translate into the identical CDR3. The J gene is TRBJ2-1, the V gene TRBV7-9, with 10 bases fitting TRBD1. This CDR3 is built from 13 residues. The ends lost 5 bases at V and 6 bases at J; junction bases unmatched: 1. Per the germline V gene, CDR1 is SEHNR and CDR2 is FQNEAQ (reference sequence). The CDR3 DNA sequence: TGTGCCAGCAGCCGGACAGGGGGCAATGAGCAGTTCTTC. This encodes CASSRTGGNEQFF. Using reference TRBV7-9 and TRBJ2-1 for the parts outside the CDR3, the full variable domain is DTGVSQNPRHKITKRGQNVTFRCDPISEHNRLYWYRQTLGQGPEFLTYFQNEAQLEKSRLLSDRFSAERPKGSFSTLEIQRTEQGDSAMYLCASSRTGGNEQFFGPGTRLTVL.

This sequence joins TRBV27 and TRBJ1-5, with 8 bases matching TRBD1. Per the germline V gene, CDR1 is MNHEY and CDR2 is SMNVEV (reference sequence). J gave up 4 bases and V 8 bases, and 19 bases lay outside the gene matches. There are 18 residues in the CDR3. The CDR3 protein is CASSSLSRQGTTNQPQHF. CDR3 DNA: TGTGCCAGCTCCTCTCTCTCCCGACAGGGGACTACAAATCAGCCCCAGCATTTT.

The V call is TRBV4-1, the J call TRBJ2-3, with 15 bases identical to TRBD2. The CDR3 has 16 residues. After removal of 3 bases from V and 5 bases from J, the junction contained 3 bases not matched to a gene. CDR1 is MGHRA, CDR2 YSYEKL, per germline. The CDR3 nucleotides are TGCGCCAGCAGCCAGATGGGACTAGCGGGAGGAGATACGCAGTATTTT. It codes for CASSQMGLAGGDTQYF.

The V and J genes are TRBV5-4 and TRBJ2-5; D unclear. CDR3 length: 12 residues. Trimming took off 0 bases at V and 5 bases at J, with 5 bases between the two ends. The germline CDR1 and CDR2 sequences are SGHNT and YYREEE (reference sequence). The CDR3 region is CASSLESETQYF. CDR3 nucleotide sequence: TGTGCCAGCAGCTTGGAGTCGGAGACCCAGTACTTC.

The chain has TRBV6-1 and TRBJ2-1; D may be TRBD1 (5 bases). There are 14 residues in the CDR3. With 7 bases removed from V and 7 bases from J, the gap between germline ends came to 17 bases. Germline V CDR1 and CDR2: MNHNS, SASEGT. This CDR3 is CASNVFQGRNEQFF. In nucleotides, the CDR3 is TGTGCCAGCAATGTGTTCCAGGGAAGGAATGAGCAGTTCTTC.

V gene TRBV11-2 combines with J gene TRBJ2-7; 7 nucleotides match TRBD1. Germline V gene data show CDR1 as SGHAT and CDR2 as FQNNGV. With 5 bases clipped from V and 2 bases from J, the junction kept 9 bases outside the gene matches. There are 15 residues in the CDR3. The CDR3 nucleotides are TGTGCCAGCAGCCTTTATCCGGGACAGACCTACGAGCAGTACTTC. This encodes CASSLYPGQTYEQYF.

Written as DNA, the CDR3 is TGTGCCAGCAGCCGTGCGGGACAACGTAGCAATCAGCCCCAGCATTTT. Its protein is CASSRAGQRSNQPQHF. The J gene is TRBJ1-5, the V gene TRBV28; D may be TRBD1 (6 bases). Germline values: CDR1 MDHEN, CDR2 SYDVKM. V shed 6 bases and J shed 0 bases, with 15 bases lying between them. This CDR3 has 16 amino acids.

This rearrangement joins TRBV5-4 to TRBJ2-1; 10 bases fit TRBD2. From germline, CDR1 is SGHNT and CDR2 YYREEE (reference sequence). J was trimmed by 4 bases and V by 4 bases; bases with no gene match: 8. This CDR3 has 16 amino acids. CDR3 residues: CASSTRTSGDYNEQFF. In nucleotides, the CDR3 is TGTGCCAGCAGCACCAGGACTAGCGGTGATTACAATGAGCAGTTCTTC.

Note on this clone: The same CDR3 also results from other DNA sequences found in this sample. This chain uses TRBV19 with TRBJ1-2; D gene ambiguous. V dropped 6 bases and J dropped 1 base, with 3 bases sitting between them. This CDR3 has 11 residues. Germline V gene data show CDR1 as LNHDA and CDR2 as SQIVND (reference sequence). CDR3 region: CASSINYGYTF. CDR3 nucleotides: TGTGCCAGTAGCATTAACTATGGCTACACCTTC.

This clone was counted a few times. V and J are TRBV5-1 and TRBJ1-1; D not certain. This CDR3 is 16 amino acids long. Trimming pared 4 bases from V and 5 bases from J, leaving 21 bases between. Germline V gene data show CDR1 as SGHRS and CDR2 as YFSETQ. The CDR3 DNA follows: TGCGCCAGCAGCCCTGGTACGGGCTCCCGAGGAACTGAAGCTTTCTTT. Protein: CASSPGTGSRGTEAFF.

V usage is TRBV19 and J usage is TRBJ1-3; unclear D gene. Germline-derived CDR1 and CDR2 are LNHDA and SQIVND (reference sequence). V was trimmed by 8 bases and J by 0 bases, leaving 17 bases between them. The CDR3 totals 16 residues. The CDR3 is CASGGIDLNSGNTIYF. Written as DNA, the CDR3 is TGTGCCAGTGGAGGGATCGACCTTAACTCTGGAAACACCATATATTTT. Combining the CDR3 with reference TRBV19 and TRBJ1-3 gives the whole variable domain DGGITQSPKYLFRKEGQNVTLSCEQNLNHDAMYWYRQDPGQGLRLIYYSQIVNDFQKGDIAEGYSVSREKKESFPLTVTSAQKNPTAFYLCASGGIDLNSGNTIYFGEGSWLTVV.

The chain joins TRBV19 to TRBJ2-5; weak D call: TRBD1 (5 bases). This CDR3 spans 14 amino acids. Trimming removed 6 bases from V and 5 bases from J, with 16 bases in between. From germline, CDR1 is LNHDA and CDR2 SQIVND (reference sequence). The CDR3: CASSVAWGSETQYF. The CDR3 DNA reads as TGTGCCAGTAGCGTTGCTTGGGGCTCGGAGACCCAGTACTTC.

The chain employs TRBV5-6 and TRBJ2-1; possible D gene TRBD2, 7 bases. Germline V gives CDR1 SGHDT, CDR2 YYEEEE. The V end was cut by 0 bases, the J end by 5 bases, with 9 bases between. This CDR3 region has 14 residues. CDR3 nucleotide sequence: TGTGCCAGCAGCTTGGCGGGGGGCCACAATGAGCAGTTCTTC. Translating it yields CASSLAGGHNEQFF.

The rearrangement uses TRBV19 and TRBJ1-2, with D possibly matching TRBD1 (5 bases). The V gene lost 6 bases and the J gene lost 4 bases, with 12 bases spanning the gap. Germline V gives CDR1 LNHDA, CDR2 SQIVND (reference sequence). The CDR3 loop spans 13 amino acids. This chain's CDR3 is CASSMRGLYGYTF. CDR3 nucleotide sequence: TGTGCCAGTAGCATGCGGGGCCTCTATGGCTACACCTTC.

CDR3 in DNA: TGTGCCAGCAGTCCCACATCGGTTGAACTGTTTTTT. As protein: CASSPTSVELFF. The chain combines TRBV6-6 with TRBJ1-4; unclear D gene. Trimming cost V 5 bases and J 12 bases, with 13 bases left between them. Germline V CDR1 and CDR2: MNHNY, SVGAGI (reference sequence). The CDR3 is made up of 12 amino acids.